This TCR beta chain was documented in a study of cytomegalovirus exposure and HLA in healthy donors. General study results and limits: In an earlier analysis, about 87% or about 30%: the productive usage of most TCR beta V segments.

A word on this clone: Its antigen is currently unknown.

The CDR3 covers 15 residues. The J segment lost 8 bases and the V segment lost 4 bases, leaving 7 bases of the junction unmatched. CDR1 and CDR2 from the germline V gene are SEHNR and FQNEAQ (reference sequence). Every donor was a healthy person donating bone marrow. Primers for the PCR totalled 60 Vbeta and 13 Jbeta. The assay was immunoSEQ multiplex PCR, and TCRdb's table has in-frame clones only and misses some. The profile covers around 300,000 clones, with around 66% appearing a single time and approximately 2.5% taken by the ten largest. V usage is TRBV7-9 and J usage is TRBJ2-1, with 11 bases that match TRBD2. Source material: PBMCs. The TCR originated in a female donor in good health and CMV-seronegative. The CDR3 nucleotides read TGTGCCAGCAGCTCCACGGGACTAGCGGTTTATGAGCAGTTCTTC. This encodes CASSSTGLAVYEQFF.